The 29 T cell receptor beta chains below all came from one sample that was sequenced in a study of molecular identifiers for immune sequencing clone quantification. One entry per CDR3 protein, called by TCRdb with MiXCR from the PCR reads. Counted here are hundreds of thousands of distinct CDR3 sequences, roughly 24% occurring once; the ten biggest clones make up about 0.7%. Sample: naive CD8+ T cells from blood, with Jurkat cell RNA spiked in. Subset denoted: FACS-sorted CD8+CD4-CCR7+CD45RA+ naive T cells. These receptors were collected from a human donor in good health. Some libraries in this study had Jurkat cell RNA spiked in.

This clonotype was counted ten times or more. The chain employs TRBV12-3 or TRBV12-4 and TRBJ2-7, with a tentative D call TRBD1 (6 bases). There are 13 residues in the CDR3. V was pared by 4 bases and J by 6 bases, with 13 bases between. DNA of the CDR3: TGTGCCAGCAGTTCGCAGGGGTTCCCCGAGCAGTACTTC. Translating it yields CASSSQGFPEQYF.

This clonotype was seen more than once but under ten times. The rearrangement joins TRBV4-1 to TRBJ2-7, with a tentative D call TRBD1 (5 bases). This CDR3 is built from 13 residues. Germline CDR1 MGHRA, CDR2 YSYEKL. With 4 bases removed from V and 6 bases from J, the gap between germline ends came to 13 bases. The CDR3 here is CASSLFGASEQYF. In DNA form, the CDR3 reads TGCGCCAGCAGCCTTTTTGGGGCTTCCGAGCAGTACTTC.

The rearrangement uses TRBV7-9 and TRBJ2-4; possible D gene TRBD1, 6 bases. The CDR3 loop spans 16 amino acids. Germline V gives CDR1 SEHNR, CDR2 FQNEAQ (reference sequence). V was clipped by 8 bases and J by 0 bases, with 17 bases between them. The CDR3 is CASQSPGHLAKNIQYF. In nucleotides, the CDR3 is TGTGCCAGCCAGAGCCCGGGACACTTAGCCAAAAACATTCAGTACTTC.

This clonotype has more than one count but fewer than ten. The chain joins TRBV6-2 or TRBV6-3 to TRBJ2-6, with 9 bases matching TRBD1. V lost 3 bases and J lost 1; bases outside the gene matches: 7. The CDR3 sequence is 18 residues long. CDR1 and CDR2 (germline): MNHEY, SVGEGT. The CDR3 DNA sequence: TGTGCCAGCAGTTATTCATACGGACAGGGGTCTGGGGCCAACGTCCTGACTTTC. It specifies CASSYSYGQGSGANVLTF.

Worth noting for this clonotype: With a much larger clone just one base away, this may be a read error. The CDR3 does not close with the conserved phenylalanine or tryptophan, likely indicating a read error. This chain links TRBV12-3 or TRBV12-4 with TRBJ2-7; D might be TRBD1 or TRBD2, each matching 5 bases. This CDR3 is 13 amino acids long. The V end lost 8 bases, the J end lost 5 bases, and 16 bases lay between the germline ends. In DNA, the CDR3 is TGTGCCAGCGAACTGGCAGGGAGCCACGAGCAGTACATC. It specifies CASELAGSHEQYI.

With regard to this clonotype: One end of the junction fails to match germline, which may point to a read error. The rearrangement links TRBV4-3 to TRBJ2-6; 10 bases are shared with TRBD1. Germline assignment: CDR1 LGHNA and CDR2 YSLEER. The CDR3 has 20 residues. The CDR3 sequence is CASSQGATGTGVSGGNVLTF. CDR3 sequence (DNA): TGCGCCAGCAGCCAGGGGGCTACCGGGACAGGGGTCTCTGGGGGCAACGTCCTGACTTTC.

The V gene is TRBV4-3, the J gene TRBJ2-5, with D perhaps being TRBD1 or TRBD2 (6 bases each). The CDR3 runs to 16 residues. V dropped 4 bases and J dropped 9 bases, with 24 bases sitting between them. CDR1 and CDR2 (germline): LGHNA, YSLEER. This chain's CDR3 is CASSPSEGGEFRAQYF. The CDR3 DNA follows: TGCGCCAGCAGCCCCTCCGAGGGGGGCGAATTCAGGGCCCAGTACTTC.

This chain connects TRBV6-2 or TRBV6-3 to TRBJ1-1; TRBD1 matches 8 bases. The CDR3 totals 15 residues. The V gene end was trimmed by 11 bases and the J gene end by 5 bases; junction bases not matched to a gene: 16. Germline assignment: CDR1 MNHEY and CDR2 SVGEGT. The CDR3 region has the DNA TGTGCCCGCTCTCTGGCGACAGGGGTGCGGACTGAAGCTTTCTTT. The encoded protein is CARSLATGVRTEAFF.

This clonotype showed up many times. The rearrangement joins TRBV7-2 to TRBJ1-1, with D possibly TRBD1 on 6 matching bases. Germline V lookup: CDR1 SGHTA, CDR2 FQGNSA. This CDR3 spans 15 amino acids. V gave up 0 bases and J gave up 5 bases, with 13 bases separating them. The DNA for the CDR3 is TGTGCCAGCAGCTTAGCGTATGGGCAGGGGACTGAAGCTTTCTTT. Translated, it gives CASSLAYGQGTEAFF.

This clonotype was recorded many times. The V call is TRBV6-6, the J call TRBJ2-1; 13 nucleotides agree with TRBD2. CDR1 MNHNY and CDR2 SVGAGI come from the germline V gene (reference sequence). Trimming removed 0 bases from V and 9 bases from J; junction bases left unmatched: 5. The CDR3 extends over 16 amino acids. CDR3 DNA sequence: TGTGCCAGCAGTTACTCCGGGACTAGCGGGGCTATTGAGCAGTTCTTC. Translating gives CASSYSGTSGAIEQFF.

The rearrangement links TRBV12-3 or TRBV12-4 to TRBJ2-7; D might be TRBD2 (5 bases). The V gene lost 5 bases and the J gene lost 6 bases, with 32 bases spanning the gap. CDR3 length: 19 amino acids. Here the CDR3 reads CASSLLPRLGSGYAGEQYF. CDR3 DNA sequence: TGTGCCAGCAGTCTCCTACCGCGGTTGGGAAGTGGTTATGCGGGCGAGCAGTACTTC.

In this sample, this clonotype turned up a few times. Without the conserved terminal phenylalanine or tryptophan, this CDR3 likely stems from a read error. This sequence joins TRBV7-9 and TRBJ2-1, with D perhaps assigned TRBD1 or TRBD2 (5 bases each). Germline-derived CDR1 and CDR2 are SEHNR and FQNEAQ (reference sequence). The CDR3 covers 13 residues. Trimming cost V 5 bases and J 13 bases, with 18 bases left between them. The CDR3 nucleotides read TGTGCCAGCAGCCCTCCCCCCGGGGACGAACAGTTCCTC. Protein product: CASSPPPGDEQFL.

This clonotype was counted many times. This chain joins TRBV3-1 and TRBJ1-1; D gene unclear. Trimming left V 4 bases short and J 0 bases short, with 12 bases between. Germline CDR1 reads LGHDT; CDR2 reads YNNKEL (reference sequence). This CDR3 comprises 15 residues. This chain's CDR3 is CASSPARVMNTEAFF. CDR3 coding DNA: TGTGCCAGCAGCCCGGCGAGGGTTATGAACACTGAAGCTTTCTTT.

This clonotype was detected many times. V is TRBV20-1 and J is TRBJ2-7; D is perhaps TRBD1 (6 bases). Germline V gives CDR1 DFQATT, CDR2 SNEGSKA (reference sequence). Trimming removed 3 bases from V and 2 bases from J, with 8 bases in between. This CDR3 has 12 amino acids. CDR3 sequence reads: CSARDRPYEQYF. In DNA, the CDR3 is TGCAGTGCTAGGGACAGACCCTACGAGCAGTACTTC.

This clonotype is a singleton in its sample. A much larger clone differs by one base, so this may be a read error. The CDR3 sequence is CASSVVGISAPGELLF. The CDR3 nucleotides read TGTGCCAGCAGCGTAGTAGGTATAAGCGCCCCCGGGGAGCTGCTTTTT. The rearrangement links TRBV9 to TRBJ2-2, with a possible D match to TRBD2 (5 bases). Per the germline V gene, CDR1 is SGDLS and CDR2 is YYNGEE. This CDR3 has 16 residues.

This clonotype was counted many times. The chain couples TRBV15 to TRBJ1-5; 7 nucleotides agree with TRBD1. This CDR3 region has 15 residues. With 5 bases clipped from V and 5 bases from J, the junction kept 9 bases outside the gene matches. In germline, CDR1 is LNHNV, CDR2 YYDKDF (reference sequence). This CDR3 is CATSHLGQGDQPQHF. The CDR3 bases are TGTGCCACCAGCCATTTAGGGCAGGGGGATCAGCCCCAGCATTTT. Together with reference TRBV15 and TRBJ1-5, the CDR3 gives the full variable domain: DAMVIQNPRYQVTQFGKPVTLSCSQTLNHNVMYWYQQKSSQAPKLLFHYYDKDFNNEADTPDNFQSRRPNTSFCFLDIRSPGLGDTAMYLCATSHLGQGDQPQHFGDGTRLSIL.

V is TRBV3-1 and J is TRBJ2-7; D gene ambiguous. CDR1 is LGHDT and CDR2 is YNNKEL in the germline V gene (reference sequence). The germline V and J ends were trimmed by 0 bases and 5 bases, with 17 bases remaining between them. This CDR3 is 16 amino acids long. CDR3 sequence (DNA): TGTGCCAGCAGCCAAGATCGTCTATTCCCCCCGGACGAGCAGTACTTC. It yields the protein CASSQDRLFPPDEQYF.

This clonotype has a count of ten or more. The DNA for the CDR3 is TGTGCCAGCAGTATAGGGACAGGGGGCAATCAGCCCCAGCATTTT. Encoded protein: CASSIGTGGNQPQHF. The genes are TRBV27 and TRBJ1-5, with 10 nucleotides matching TRBD1. The CDR3 sequence is 15 residues long. Germline V lookup: CDR1 MNHEY, CDR2 SMNVEV (reference sequence). V lost 5 bases and J lost 2; bases outside the gene matches: 3.

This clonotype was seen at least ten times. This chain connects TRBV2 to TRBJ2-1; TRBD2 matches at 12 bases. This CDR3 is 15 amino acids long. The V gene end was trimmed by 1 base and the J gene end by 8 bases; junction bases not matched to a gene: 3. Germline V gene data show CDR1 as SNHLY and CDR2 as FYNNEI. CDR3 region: CASSEGTSGTHEQFF. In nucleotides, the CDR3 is TGTGCCAGCAGTGAAGGGACTAGCGGGACTCATGAGCAGTTCTTC.

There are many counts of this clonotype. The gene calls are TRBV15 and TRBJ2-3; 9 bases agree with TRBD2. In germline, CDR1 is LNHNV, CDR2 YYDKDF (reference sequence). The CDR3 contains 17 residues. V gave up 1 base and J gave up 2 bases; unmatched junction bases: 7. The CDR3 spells CATSRGNSGGVTDTQYF. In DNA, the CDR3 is TGTGCCACCAGCAGAGGAAATAGCGGGGGAGTCACAGATACGCAGTATTTT.

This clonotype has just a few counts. The CDR3 loop is CASSPSATYHQETQYF. Written as DNA, the CDR3 is TGTGCCAGCTCACCAAGCGCAACCTACCACCAAGAGACCCAGTACTTC. V and J are TRBV18 and TRBJ2-5; D remains ambiguous. The ends were cut back, 2 bases at V and 0 bases at J, with 13 bases in the middle. CDR1 is KGHSH, CDR2 LQKENI, per germline. CDR3 length: 16 amino acids. Using reference TRBV18 and TRBJ2-5 for the parts outside the CDR3, the full variable domain is NAGVMQNPRHLVRRRGQEARLRCSPMKGHSHVYWYRQLPEEGLKFMVYLQKENIIDESGMPKERFSAEFPKEGPSILRIQQVVRGDSAAYFCASSPSATYHQETQYFGPGTRLLVL.

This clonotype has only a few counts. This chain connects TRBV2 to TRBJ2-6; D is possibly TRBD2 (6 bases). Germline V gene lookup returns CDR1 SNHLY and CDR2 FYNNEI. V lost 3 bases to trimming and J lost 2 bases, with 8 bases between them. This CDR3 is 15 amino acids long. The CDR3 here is CASSDGGTGANVLTF. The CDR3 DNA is TGTGCCAGCAGTGATGGGGGGACTGGGGCCAACGTCCTGACTTTC.

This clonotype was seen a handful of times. Here the CDR3 reads CASSDSRTSEQYF. The CDR3 coding sequence is TGTGCCAGCAGCGATAGTAGGACGTCCGAGCAGTACTTC. The gene calls are TRBV7-9 and TRBJ2-7; D unclear. The CDR3 runs 13 residues. Germline V gene sequence: CDR1 SEHNR, CDR2 FQNEAQ (reference sequence). Trimming stripped 5 bases from V and 6 bases from J, with 14 bases between.

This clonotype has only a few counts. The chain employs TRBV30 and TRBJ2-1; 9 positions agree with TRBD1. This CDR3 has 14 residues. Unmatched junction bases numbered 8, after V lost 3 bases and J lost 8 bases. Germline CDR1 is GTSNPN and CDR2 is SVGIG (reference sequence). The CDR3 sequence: CAWRKGTGIYEQFF. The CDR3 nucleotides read TGTGCCTGGAGGAAGGGGACAGGGATATATGAGCAGTTCTTC.

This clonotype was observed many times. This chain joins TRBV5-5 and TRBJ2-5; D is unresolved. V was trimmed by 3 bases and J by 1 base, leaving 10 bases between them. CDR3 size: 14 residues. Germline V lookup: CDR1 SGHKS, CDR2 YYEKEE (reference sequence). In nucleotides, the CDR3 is TGTGCCAGCAGCTCCGGATCAGGCCAAGAGACCCAGTACTTC. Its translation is CASSSGSGQETQYF.

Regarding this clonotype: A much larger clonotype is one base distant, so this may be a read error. The CDR3 DNA reads TGCGCCAGCAGCCTGGGGACTTCAGATACGCGGTATTTT. Protein: CASSLGTSDTRYF. V is TRBV4-1 and J is TRBJ2-3; TRBD2 is a possible D gene (6 bases). The germline V gene has CDR1 MGHRA and CDR2 YSYEKL. The length of the CDR3 is 13 residues.

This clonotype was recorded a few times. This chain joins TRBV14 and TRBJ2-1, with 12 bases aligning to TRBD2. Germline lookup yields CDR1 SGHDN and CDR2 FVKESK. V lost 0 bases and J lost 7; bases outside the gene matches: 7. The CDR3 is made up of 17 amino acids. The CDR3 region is CASSQDPPTSGSNEQFF. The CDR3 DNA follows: TGTGCCAGCAGCCAAGATCCCCCGACTAGCGGGAGTAATGAGCAGTTCTTC. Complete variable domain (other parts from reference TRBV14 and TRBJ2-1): EAGVTQFPSHSVIEKGQTVTLRCDPISGHDNLYWYRRVMGKEIKFLLHFVKESKQDESGMPNNRFLAERTGGTYSTLKVQPAELEDSGVYFCASSQDPPTSGSNEQFFGPGTRLTVL.

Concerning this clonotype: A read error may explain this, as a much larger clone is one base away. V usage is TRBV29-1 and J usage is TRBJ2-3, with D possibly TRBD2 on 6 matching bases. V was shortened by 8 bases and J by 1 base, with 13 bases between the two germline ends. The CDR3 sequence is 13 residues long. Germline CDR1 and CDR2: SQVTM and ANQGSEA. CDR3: CSIGGVGTDTQYF. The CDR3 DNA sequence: TGCAGCATAGGCGGGGTCGGCACAGATACGCAGTATTTT.

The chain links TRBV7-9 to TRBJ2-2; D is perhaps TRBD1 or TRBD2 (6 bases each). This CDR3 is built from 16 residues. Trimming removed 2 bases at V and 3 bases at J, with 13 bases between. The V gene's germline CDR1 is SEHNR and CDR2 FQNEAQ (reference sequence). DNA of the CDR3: TGTGCCAGCAGCTTATCGGAGGGGGTCTACACCGGGGAGCTGTTTTTT. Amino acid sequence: CASSLSEGVYTGELFF.